The 2 T cell receptor beta chains given below trace back to one sample, sequenced in a study of CD4 T cells in relation to SARS-CoV-2 and coronaviruses. These receptors' antigens are unknown. TCRdb's table, derived via immunoSEQ multiplex PCR, lists solely in-frame clones and lacks some. The repertoire holds tens of thousands of clones, with over 70% as singletons. Sequencing was carried out using naive CD4+ T cells from PBMCs, cultured in vitro. This sample's subset: naive CD4+ T cells isolated by negative enrichment. The source is an adult with COVID-19.

The chain combines TRBV5-5 with TRBJ2-1; D may be TRBD2 (5 bases). The V gene's germline CDR1 is SGHKS and CDR2 YYEKEE (reference sequence). This CDR3 spans 15 amino acids. V lost 4 bases and J lost 7, with 18 bases in between. In DNA form, the CDR3 reads TGTGCCAGCAGCAATCACGGACCCTCGGGAAATGAGCAGTTCTTC. It codes for CASSNHGPSGNEQFF.

This clone came up a few times. At one end, the junction sequence differs from germline, possibly due to a read error. V usage is TRBV3-1 (or the pseudogene TRBV3-2) and J usage is TRBJ2-5; TRBD2 is a possible D gene (5 bases). The CDR3 runs 14 residues. The germline V gene has CDR1 LGHDT and CDR2 YNNKEL (reference sequence). CDR3 bases: TGTGCCAGCAGCCAAGAACCTAGCCAAGGGACCCAGTACTTC. Its translation: CASSQEPSQGTQYF.